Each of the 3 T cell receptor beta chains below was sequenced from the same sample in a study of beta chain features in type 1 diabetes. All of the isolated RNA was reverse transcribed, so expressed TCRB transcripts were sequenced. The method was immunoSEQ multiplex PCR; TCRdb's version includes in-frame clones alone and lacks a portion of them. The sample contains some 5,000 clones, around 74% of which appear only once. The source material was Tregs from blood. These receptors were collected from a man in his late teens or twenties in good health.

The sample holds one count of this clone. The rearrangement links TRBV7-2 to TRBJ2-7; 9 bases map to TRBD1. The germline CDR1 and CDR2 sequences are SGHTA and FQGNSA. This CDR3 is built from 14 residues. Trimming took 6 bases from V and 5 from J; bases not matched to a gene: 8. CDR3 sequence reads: CASSMAGQGHEQYF. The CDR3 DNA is TGTGCCAGCAGTATGGCGGGACAGGGTCACGAGCAGTACTTC.

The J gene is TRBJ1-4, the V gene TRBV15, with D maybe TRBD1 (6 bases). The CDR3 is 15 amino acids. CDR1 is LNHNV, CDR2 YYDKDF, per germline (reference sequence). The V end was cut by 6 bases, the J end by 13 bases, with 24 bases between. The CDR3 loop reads CATRQWIGQQSGLFF. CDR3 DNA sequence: TGTGCCACCAGGCAGTGGATAGGACAGCAATCAGGACTGTTTTTT.

The CDR3 DNA is TGTGCCAGCAGCGTAGCACAGGGGACGGGCTACACCTTC. Translation gives CASSVAQGTGYTF. The J gene is TRBJ1-2, the V gene TRBV9; 7 bases agree with TRBD1. Germline trimming cut 0 bases from V and 8 bases from J; bases unmatched to any gene: 4. CDR1 is SGDLS, CDR2 YYNGEE, per germline. The CDR3 extends over 13 amino acids.